This TCR beta chain was found in a study of memory CD4+ T cells and cytomegalovirus serostatus. Findings of the study overall: The CMV-associated TCR signature appears largely within the CD4+ memory repertoire. Each of approximately 70 CMV-associated TCRbeta sequences occurred in one to five individuals.

Original processing notes: Out-of-frame sequences were removed, leaving 2 million to 2.5 million distinct TCRbeta sequences. This table comes from immunoSEQ multiplex PCR, and its TCRdb copy is limited to in-frame clones, with some not included. The V and J calls and clone size are taken from that table; D and trimming were inferred from the DNA. The data contain about 57,000 clones, approximately 80% of them singletons. This clone was counted a few times. Its target is not known. From germline, CDR1 is LNHDA and CDR2 SQIVND (reference sequence). Trimming took 6 bases from V and 0 from J, leaving 15 bases between them. This CDR3 region has 16 residues. Single viable CD3+CD4+CD8-CD45RO+ cells were sorted as the memory CD4+ T cells.

The TCR was taken from an adult in good health and CMV-seronegative. The sample was memory CD4+ T cells from blood. The gene calls are TRBV19 and TRBJ2-1; the D gene is possibly TRBD2 (5 bases). For the CDR3, the DNA is TGTGCCAGTAGCATATACGGCGGGTCCTCCTACAATGAGCAGTTCTTC. Protein product: CASSIYGGSSYNEQFF.